This passage covers 5 T cell receptor beta chains from one sample sequenced in a study of blood T cell repertoires in COVID-19. TCRdb keeps only in-frame clones here, not all; method: immunoSEQ multiplex PCR. The repertoire holds roughly 200,000 clones, around four fifths seen once, with 15% to 20% in the top ten. Sequencing used peripheral blood. These receptors were taken from a woman of 80 years or more with active or convalescent COVID-19.

Concerning this clone: Within the sample, other DNA sequences also encode this same CDR3. This chain links TRBV2 with TRBJ1-2; no reliable D call. The germline V gene has CDR1 SNHLY and CDR2 FYNNEI. V was shortened by 4 bases and J by 5 bases, with 8 bases between the two germline ends. The CDR3 extends over 12 amino acids. CDR3 coding DNA: TGTGCCAGCAGTGGGCAAAGTTATGGCTACACCTTC. This gives the protein CASSGQSYGYTF.

This clone was seen only once. The V gene is TRBV11-3, the J gene TRBJ1-2; 7 nucleotides line up with TRBD1. J gave up 4 bases and V 0 bases, and 11 bases lay outside the gene matches. This CDR3 region has 17 residues. CDR1 and CDR2 from the germline V gene are SGHNT and YENEEA. In DNA, the CDR3 is TGTGCCAGCAGCTTAGAGACCATTGGACAGGATATCTATGGCTACACCTTC. Residues: CASSLETIGQDIYGYTF.

V gene TRBV10-3 combines with J gene TRBJ2-2, with 8 bases identical to TRBD2. The CDR3 spans 16 residues. The junction had 7 bases not matched to a gene; V was cut back by 6 bases and J by 1 base. The germline CDR1 and CDR2 sequences are ENHRY and SYGVKD. This chain's CDR3 is CAISPSAGGNTGELFF. As DNA, the CDR3 is TGTGCCATCAGCCCCTCCGCGGGGGGGAACACCGGGGAGCTGTTTTTT.

The genes are TRBV2 and TRBJ2-1, with no clear D. CDR1 SNHLY and CDR2 FYNNEI come from the germline V gene. Trimming pared 7 bases from V and 8 bases from J, leaving 12 bases between. The CDR3 is 12 amino acids. The CDR3 loop is CASTHARDEQFF. DNA for the CDR3: TGTGCCAGCACCCACGCGCGAGATGAGCAGTTCTTC.

V usage is TRBV10-3 and J usage is TRBJ2-4, with 9 nucleotides matching TRBD1. CDR3 length equals 15 residues. Trimming cost V 2 bases and J 9 bases; bases outside gene matches: 8. Germline V gene sequence: CDR1 ENHRY, CDR2 SYGVKD. The CDR3 coding sequence is TGTGCCATCAGTGAGACAGGGGGCGACGCAGGCATTCAGTACTTC. Encoded protein: CAISETGGDAGIQYF.